This T cell receptor (beta chain) was sequenced during a study of graft-versus-host responses after intestinal transplantation. Trimming removed 7 bases from V and 4 bases from J, with 16 bases in between. CDR3 length: 13 amino acids. The germline gives CDR1 GTSNPN, CDR2 SVGIG (reference sequence). Sequencing was performed with immunoSEQ multiplex PCR; in TCRdb, only in-frame clones are kept and a portion is missing. Among 55,000 to 75,000 clones listed, approximately 87% were seen once. A word on this clone: Its matching antigen is unknown.

The source material was unstimulated CD4+ T cells sorted from spleen or lymph node cells, sampled before transplant. The V and J genes are TRBV30 and TRBJ2-5, with a tentative D call TRBD1 (7 bases). This receptor was taken from a human donor who was the organ donor for an intestinal transplant. The CDR3 spells CASHRGGRETQYF. In DNA, the CDR3 is TGTGCCTCGCACAGGGGAGGAAGAGAGACCCAGTACTTC.